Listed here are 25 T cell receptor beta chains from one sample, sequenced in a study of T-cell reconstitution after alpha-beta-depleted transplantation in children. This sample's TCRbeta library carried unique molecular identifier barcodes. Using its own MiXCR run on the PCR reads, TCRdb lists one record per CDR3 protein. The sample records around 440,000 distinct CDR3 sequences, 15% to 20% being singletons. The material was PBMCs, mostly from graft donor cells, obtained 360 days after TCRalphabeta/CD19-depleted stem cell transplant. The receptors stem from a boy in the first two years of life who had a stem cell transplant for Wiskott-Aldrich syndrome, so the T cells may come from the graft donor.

The CDR3 sequence is CASSYTGPYTGELFF. The CDR3 DNA reads TGTGCCAGCAGTTACACCGGGCCGTACACCGGGGAGCTGTTTTTT. The chain joins TRBV6-2 or TRBV6-3 to TRBJ2-2; D unclear. Trimming removed 2 bases from V and 3 bases from J, with 10 bases in between. Germline-derived CDR1 and CDR2 are MNHEY and SVGEGT. The CDR3 has 15 amino acids.

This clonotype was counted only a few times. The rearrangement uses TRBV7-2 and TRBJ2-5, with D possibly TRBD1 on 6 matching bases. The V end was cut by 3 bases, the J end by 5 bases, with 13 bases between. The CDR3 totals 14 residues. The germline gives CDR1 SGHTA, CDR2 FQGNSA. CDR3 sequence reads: CASSFYQGRETQYF. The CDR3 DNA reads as TGTGCCAGCAGCTTTTACCAGGGGCGGGAGACCCAGTACTTC. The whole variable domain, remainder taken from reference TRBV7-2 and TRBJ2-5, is GAGVSQSPSNKVTEKGKDVELRCDPISGHTALYWYRQSLGQGLEFLIYFQGNSAPDKSGLPSDRFSAERTGGSVSTLTIQRTQQEDSAVYLCASSFYQGRETQYFGPGTRLLVL.

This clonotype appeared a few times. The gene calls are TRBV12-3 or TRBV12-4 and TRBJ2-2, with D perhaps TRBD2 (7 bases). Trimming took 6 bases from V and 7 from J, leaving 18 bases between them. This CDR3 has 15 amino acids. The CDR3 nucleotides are TGTGCCAGCAGGCCCAAGGGGGGGCTTGACGGGGAGCTGTTTTTT. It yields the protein CASRPKGGLDGELFF.

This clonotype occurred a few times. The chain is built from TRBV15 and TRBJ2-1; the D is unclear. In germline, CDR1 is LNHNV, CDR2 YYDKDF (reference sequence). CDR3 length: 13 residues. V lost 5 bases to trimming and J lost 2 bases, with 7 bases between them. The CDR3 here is CATSPSPYNEQFF. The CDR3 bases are TGTGCCACCAGCCCCAGTCCCTACAATGAGCAGTTCTTC.

The CDR3 sequence is CSAFFLAGGPSNSYNEQFF. CDR3 DNA sequence: TGCAGTGCCTTCTTCTTAGCGGGGGGGCCTTCGAACTCCTACAATGAGCAGTTCTTC. The rearrangement links TRBV20-1 to TRBJ2-1; the match to TRBD2 covers 11 bases. Trimming took 6 bases from V and 0 from J; bases not matched to a gene: 16. Per germline, CDR1 DFQATT and CDR2 SNEGSKA (reference sequence). The CDR3 is made up of 19 amino acids.

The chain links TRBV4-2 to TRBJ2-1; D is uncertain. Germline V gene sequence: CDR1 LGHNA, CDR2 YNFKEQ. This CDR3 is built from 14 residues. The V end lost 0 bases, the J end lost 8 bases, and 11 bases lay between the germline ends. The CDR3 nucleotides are TGTGCCAGCAGCCAAGACCCCACTGGAGATGAGCAGTTCTTC. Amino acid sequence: CASSQDPTGDEQFF.

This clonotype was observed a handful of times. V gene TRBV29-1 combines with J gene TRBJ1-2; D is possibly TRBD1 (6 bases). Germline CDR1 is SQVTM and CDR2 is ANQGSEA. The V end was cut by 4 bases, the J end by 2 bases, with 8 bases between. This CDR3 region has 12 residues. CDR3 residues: CSVVRGNYGYTF. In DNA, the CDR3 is TGCAGCGTTGTTAGGGGGAACTATGGCTACACCTTC.

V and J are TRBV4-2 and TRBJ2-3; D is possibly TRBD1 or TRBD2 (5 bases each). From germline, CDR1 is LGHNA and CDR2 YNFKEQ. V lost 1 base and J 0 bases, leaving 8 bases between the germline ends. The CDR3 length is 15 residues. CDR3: CASSQAEGSTDTQYF. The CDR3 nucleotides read TGTGCCAGCAGCCAAGCTGAGGGGAGCACAGATACGCAGTATTTT.

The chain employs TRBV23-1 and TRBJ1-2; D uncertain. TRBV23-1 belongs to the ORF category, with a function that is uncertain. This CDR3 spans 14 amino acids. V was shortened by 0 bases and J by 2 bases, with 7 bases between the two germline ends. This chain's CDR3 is CASSQSPRNYGYTF. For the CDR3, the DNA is TGCGCCAGCAGTCAATCCCCACGGAACTATGGCTACACCTTC.

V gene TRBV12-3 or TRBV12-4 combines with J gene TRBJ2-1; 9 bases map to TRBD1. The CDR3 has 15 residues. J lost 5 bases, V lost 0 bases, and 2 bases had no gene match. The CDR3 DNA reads TGTGCCAGCAGTTTAGCACAGGGGGCGGACAATGAGCAGTTCTTC. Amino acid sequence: CASSLAQGADNEQFF.

The CDR3 sequence: CASSLRRGSEQFF. The CDR3 DNA is TGTGCCAGCAGTTTGCGGCGGGGTAGTGAGCAGTTCTTC. This chain links TRBV12-3 or TRBV12-4 with TRBJ2-1; weak D call: TRBD2 (6 bases). The CDR3 is 13 residues long. Trimming cost V 3 bases and J 9 bases, with 12 bases left between them.

Written as DNA, the CDR3 is TGCGCCAGCAGCCCCTTCCCAGGAGGACAGGGAATTGAGACCCAGTACTTC. This encodes CASSPFPGGQGIETQYF. This chain uses TRBV4-3 with TRBJ2-5; 8 nucleotides align to TRBD1. Germline CDR1 is LGHNA and CDR2 is YSLEER. The CDR3 has 17 amino acids. V shed 4 bases, J shed 5 bases, and the junction held 15 bases outside the gene matches.

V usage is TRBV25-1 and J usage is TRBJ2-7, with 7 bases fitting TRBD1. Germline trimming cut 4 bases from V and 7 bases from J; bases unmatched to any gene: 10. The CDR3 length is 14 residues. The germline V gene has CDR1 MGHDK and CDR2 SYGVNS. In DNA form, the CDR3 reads TGTGCCAGCAGTGCTGGGACAGCTCTACGGGAGCAGTACTTC. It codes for CASSAGTALREQYF.

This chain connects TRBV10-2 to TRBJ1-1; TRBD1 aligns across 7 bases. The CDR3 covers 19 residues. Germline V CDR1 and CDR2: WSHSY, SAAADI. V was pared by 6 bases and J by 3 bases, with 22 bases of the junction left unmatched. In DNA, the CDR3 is TGCGCCAGCAGCGATTCTTACAGGGGCACCGGGCCCCTACACACTGAAGCTTTCTTT. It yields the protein CASSDSYRGTGPLHTEAFF.

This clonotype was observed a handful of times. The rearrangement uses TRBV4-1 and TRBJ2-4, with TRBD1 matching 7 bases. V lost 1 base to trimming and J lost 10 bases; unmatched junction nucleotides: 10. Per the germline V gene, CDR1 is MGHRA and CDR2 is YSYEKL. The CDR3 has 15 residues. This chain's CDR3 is CASSQVDRALGIQYF. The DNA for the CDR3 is TGCGCCAGCAGCCAAGTCGACAGGGCCCTCGGGATTCAGTACTTC.

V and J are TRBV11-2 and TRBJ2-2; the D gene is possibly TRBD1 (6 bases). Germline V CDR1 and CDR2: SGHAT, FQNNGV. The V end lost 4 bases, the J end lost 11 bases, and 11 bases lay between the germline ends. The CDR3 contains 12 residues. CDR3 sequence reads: CASSYRDNELFF. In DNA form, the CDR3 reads TGTGCCAGCAGCTACCGGGACAATGAGCTGTTTTTT. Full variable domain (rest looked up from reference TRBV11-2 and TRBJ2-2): EAGVAQSPRYKIIEKRQSVAFWCNPISGHATLYWYQQILGQGPKLLIQFQNNGVVDDSQLPKDRFSAERLKGVDSTLKIQPAKLEDSAVYLCASSYRDNELFFGEGSRLTVL.

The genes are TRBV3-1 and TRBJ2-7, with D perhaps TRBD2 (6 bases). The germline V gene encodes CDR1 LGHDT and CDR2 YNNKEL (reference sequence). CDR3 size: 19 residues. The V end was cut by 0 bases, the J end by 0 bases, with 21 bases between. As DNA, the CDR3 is TGTGCCAGCAGCCAAGATGGGGGACTTTGGGGACGGTTCTCCTACGAGCAGTACTTC. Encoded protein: CASSQDGGLWGRFSYEQYF.

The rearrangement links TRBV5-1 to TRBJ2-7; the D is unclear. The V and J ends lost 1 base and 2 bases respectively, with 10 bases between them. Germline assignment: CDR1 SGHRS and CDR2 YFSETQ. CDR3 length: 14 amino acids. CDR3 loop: CASSLLGPAYEQYF. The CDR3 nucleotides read TGCGCCAGCAGCTTGCTGGGCCCTGCCTACGAGCAGTACTTC.

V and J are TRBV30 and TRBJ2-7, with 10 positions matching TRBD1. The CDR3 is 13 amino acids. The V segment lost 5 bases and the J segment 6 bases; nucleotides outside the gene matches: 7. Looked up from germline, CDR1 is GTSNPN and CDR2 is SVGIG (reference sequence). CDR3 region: CAWDRGPFFEQYF. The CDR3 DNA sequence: TGTGCCTGGGACAGGGGGCCCTTTTTCGAGCAGTACTTC.

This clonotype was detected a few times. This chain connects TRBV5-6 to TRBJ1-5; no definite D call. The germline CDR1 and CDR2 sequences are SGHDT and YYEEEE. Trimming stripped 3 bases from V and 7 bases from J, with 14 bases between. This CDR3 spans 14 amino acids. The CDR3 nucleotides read TGTGCCAGCAGCTCTATGACCTCGCGCCAGCCCCAGCATTTT. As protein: CASSSMTSRQPQHF.

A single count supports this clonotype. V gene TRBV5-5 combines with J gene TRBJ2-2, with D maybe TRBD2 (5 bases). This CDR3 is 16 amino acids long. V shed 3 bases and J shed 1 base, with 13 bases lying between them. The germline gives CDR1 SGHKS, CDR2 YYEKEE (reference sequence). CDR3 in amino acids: CASSSAGLLNTGELFF. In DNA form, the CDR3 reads TGTGCCAGCAGCTCCGCTGGACTTCTGAACACCGGGGAGCTGTTTTTT.

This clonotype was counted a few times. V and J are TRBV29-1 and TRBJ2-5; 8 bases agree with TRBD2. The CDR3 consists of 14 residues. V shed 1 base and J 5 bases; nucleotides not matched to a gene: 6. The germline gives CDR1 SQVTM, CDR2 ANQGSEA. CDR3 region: CSVEGRLASETQYF. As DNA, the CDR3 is TGCAGCGTTGAAGGGAGACTAGCGTCGGAGACCCAGTACTTC.

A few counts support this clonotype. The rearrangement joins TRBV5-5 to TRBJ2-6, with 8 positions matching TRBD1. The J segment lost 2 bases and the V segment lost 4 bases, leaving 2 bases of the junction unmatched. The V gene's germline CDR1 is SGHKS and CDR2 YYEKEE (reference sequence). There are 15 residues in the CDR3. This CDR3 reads CASSKQGAGANVLTF. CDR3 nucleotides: TGTGCCAGCAGCAAACAGGGGGCTGGGGCCAACGTCCTGACTTTC.

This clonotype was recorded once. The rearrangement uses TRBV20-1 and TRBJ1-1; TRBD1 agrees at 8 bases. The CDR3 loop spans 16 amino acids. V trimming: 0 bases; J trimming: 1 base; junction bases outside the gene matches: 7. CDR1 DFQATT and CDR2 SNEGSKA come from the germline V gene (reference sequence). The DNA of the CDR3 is TGCAGTGCTAGAGACTCAGACAGGGGCTGGAACACTGAAGCTTTCTTT. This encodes CSARDSDRGWNTEAFF.

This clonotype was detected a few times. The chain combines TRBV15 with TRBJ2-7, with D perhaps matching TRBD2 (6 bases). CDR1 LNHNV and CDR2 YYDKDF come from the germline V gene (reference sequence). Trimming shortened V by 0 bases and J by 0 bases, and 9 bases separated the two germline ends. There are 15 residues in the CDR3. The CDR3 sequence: CATSRERGSSYEQYF. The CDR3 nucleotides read TGTGCCACCAGCAGAGAACGGGGGAGCTCCTACGAGCAGTACTTC.